The entry below describes one T cell receptor beta chain. Antigen: not known. Germline trimming cut 1 base from V and 4 bases from J; bases unmatched to any gene: 10. The CDR3 length is 18 residues. CDR1 is SEHNR, CDR2 FQNEAQ, per germline (reference sequence). This specimen belongs to a study of cytomegalovirus exposure and HLA in healthy donors. About the study: A prior study identified just under 120 million unique TCR beta sequences from about 200 million T cells. The early release's HLA-typed donors yielded roughly 85 million unique TCRs.

Study results and limitations: A later analysis, which compared TCR beta chains of equal frequency, found the HLA-associated ones more clonally expanded. In an earlier analysis, about 90% or about 30%: the productive usage of most TCR beta V segments.

The PCR ran on 60 Vbeta and 13 Jbeta primers. The method was immunoSEQ multiplex PCR; TCRdb's version includes in-frame clones alone and lacks a portion of them. The sample has about 98,000 clones, around 67% seen once. The sample was PBMCs. The TCR originated in a middle-aged man in good health and CMV-seronegative. The chain couples TRBV7-9 to TRBJ2-7; TRBD2 agrees at 13 bases. The CDR3: CASSLVGGTSGIPYEQYF. CDR3 coding DNA: TGTGCCAGCAGCTTAGTAGGAGGGACTAGCGGGATTCCGTACGAGCAGTACTTC.